This T cell receptor (beta chain) was sequenced for a study of cytomegalovirus exposure and HLA in healthy donors. Only a few counts were recorded for this clone. Its antigen is currently unknown. Trimming stripped 0 bases from V and 5 bases from J, with 7 bases between. This CDR3 comprises 13 residues. Per germline, CDR1 SGHTA and CDR2 FQGTGA. PCR used 60 Vbeta primers and 13 Jbeta primers. Here immunoSEQ multiplex PCR was the method, and the copy in TCRdb shows in-frame clones only, minus some. The sample includes around 100,000 clones, 60% to 80% of them seen just once. General study findings and limits: Indistinguishable V segments such as TRBV6-2 and TRBV6-3 were excluded.

Sequencing used PBMCs. The TCR sequence derives from a woman aged 18 to 35 in good health and CMV-seropositive. The rearrangement joins TRBV7-3 to TRBJ2-5; D gene ambiguous. CDR3 nucleotide sequence: TGTGCCAGCAGCTTAACGAGTCGGGAGACCCAGTACTTC. Amino acid sequence: CASSLTSRETQYF.